This T cell receptor (beta chain) is from a study of T cells expressing NK-cell markers. Scientists made TCR beta cDNA using 5'RACE template switching with UMIs. TCRdb reworked the 5' RACE reads into one entry per CDR3 protein, no DNA. This repertoire includes fewer than 400,000 distinct CDR3 sequences. The CDR3 length is 18 residues. The germline V gene encodes CDR1 SGHAT and CDR2 FQDESV (reference sequence). The sequencing sample was made of blood T cells: a sorted CD56 or NKG2C T cell subset, CD4+ or CD8+ T cells, or bulk PBMC T cells (not recorded which). The rearrangement uses TRBV11-1 and TRBJ2-3; TCRdb's D call of TRBD1 is untestable without DNA. The TCR sequence derives from a man aged 18 to 69 in good health. The CDR3 loop is CASSPDAGAGRGTDTQYF.